These 32 T cell receptor beta chains were sequenced from one sample in a study of blood T cell repertoires in COVID-19. Generated by immunoSEQ multiplex PCR, the TCRdb table keeps only in-frame clones and is missing some. The sample gives 200,000 to 250,000 clones, 82% of which show up once; about 12% is in the top ten. The sample consisted of peripheral blood. These receptor sequences come from a woman between 40 and 50 years old with acute or convalescent COVID-19.

The chain recombines TRBV5-1 with TRBJ1-4, with TRBD1 identical over 11 bases. The V gene end was trimmed by 4 bases and the J gene end by 7 bases; junction bases not matched to a gene: 6. Germline V gene data show CDR1 as SGHRS and CDR2 as YFSETQ. This CDR3 is 15 amino acids long. The CDR3 here is CASSRTGGWSEKLFF. In DNA, the CDR3 is TGCGCCAGCAGCCGGACAGGGGGCTGGAGTGAAAAACTGTTTTTT.

This chain uses TRBV11-2 with TRBJ2-2, with D uncertain. The CDR3 length is 14 residues. The V gene's germline CDR1 is SGHAT and CDR2 FQNNGV. V was trimmed by 1 base and J by 2 bases, leaving 5 bases between them. CDR3 residues: CASSLVLNTGELFF. CDR3 sequence (DNA): TGTGCCAGCAGCTTAGTCCTCAACACCGGGGAGCTGTTTTTT.

To note about this clone: As the CDR3 is not closed by the conserved phenylalanine or tryptophan, this likely results from a read error. The DNA is left out, because the CDR3 cannot be placed on it with certainty; the CDR3 is given as TCRdb lists it. The chain recombines TRBV4-3 with TRBJ1-2; TRBD1, the table's D call, was not compared with the DNA. Counting both end residues, the CDR3 totals 13 amino acids. Germline CDR1 LGHNA, CDR2 YSLEER. CDR3 residues: CASSQDRGRALAL.

Points on this clone: The sample holds other DNA sequences that translate to the same CDR3. The chain recombines TRBV4-3 with TRBJ2-1; the match to TRBD2 covers 10 bases. This CDR3 is 15 amino acids long. The trim removed 4 bases at V and 2 bases at J, leaving 2 bases unmatched. Germline CDR1 and CDR2: LGHNA and YSLEER. The CDR3 DNA follows: TGCGCCAGCAGCCGCACTAGCGGGACCTACAATGAGCAGTTCTTC. Translated, it gives CASSRTSGTYNEQFF.

This sequence joins TRBV5-1 and TRBJ1-4; TRBD1 aligns across 9 bases. With V trimmed by 7 bases and J by 4 bases, 2 bases remained unmatched. This CDR3 contains 13 residues. Per the germline V gene, CDR1 is SGHRS and CDR2 is YFSETQ. The CDR3 here is CASRTGDNEKLFF. Here the CDR3 DNA reads TGCGCCAGCCGGACAGGGGATAATGAAAAACTGTTTTTT.

This clone is a singleton in its sample. CDR3 DNA: TGCGCCAGCAGCTTGGAGGCAGGGGGCACGGCTAATGAAAAACTGTTTTTT. It is translated as CASSLEAGGTANEKLFF. The V gene is TRBV5-1, the J gene TRBJ1-4; 8 positions agree with TRBD1. The length of the CDR3 is 17 residues. With 0 bases clipped from V and 3 bases from J, the junction kept 7 bases outside the gene matches. Germline CDR1 is SGHRS and CDR2 is YFSETQ.

This clone was seen once. The chain joins TRBV6-5 to TRBJ2-7; D might be TRBD2 (6 bases). V dropped 2 bases and J dropped 2 bases, with 7 bases sitting between them. This CDR3 has 13 amino acids. From germline, CDR1 is MNHEY and CDR2 SVGAGI. The CDR3 loop is CASSYGGTYEQYF. DNA for the CDR3: TGTGCCAGCAGTTACGGGGGGACCTACGAGCAGTACTTC.

The chain links TRBV7-9 to TRBJ2-1; 7 bases match TRBD2. Looked up from germline, CDR1 is SEHNR and CDR2 is FQNEAQ (reference sequence). V dropped 2 bases and J dropped 0; count of bases not matched to a gene: 4. The CDR3 consists of 16 residues. The CDR3 here is CASSLNPSGSYNEQFF. In nucleotides, the CDR3 is TGTGCCAGCAGCTTAAATCCTAGCGGCTCCTACAATGAGCAGTTCTTC.

This clone was counted between two and nine times. The gene calls are TRBV10-3 and TRBJ1-5; 9 bases agree with TRBD1. Germline V gene sequence: CDR1 ENHRY, CDR2 SYGVKD. This CDR3 has 13 residues. The junction had 7 bases not matched to a gene; V was cut back by 10 bases and J by 6 bases. The CDR3 DNA sequence: TGTGCCAATGGACAGGGGATTTTTCAGCCCCAGCATTTT. It codes for CANGQGIFQPQHF.

This clone was seen once. The CDR3 sequence: CASSLGGLAGVVEDTQYF. The CDR3 DNA follows: TGCGCCAGCAGCTTGGGGGGACTAGCGGGAGTCGTTGAAGATACGCAGTATTTT. The chain is built from TRBV5-1 and TRBJ2-3, with 14 positions matching TRBD2. Germline V gene lookup returns CDR1 SGHRS and CDR2 YFSETQ. J was trimmed by 5 bases and V by 0 bases; bases with no gene match: 8. CDR3 length: 18 residues.

The chain employs TRBV4-3 and TRBJ2-7, with TRBD2 matching 8 bases. This CDR3 is 15 amino acids long. Trimming at V came to 2 bases and at J to 4 bases, leaving 7 bases not matched to a gene. Per germline, CDR1 LGHNA and CDR2 YSLEER. CDR3 coding DNA: TGCGCCAGCAGCCAATCGAGCCGGGAGGGGTACGAGCAGTACTTC. The encoded protein is CASSQSSREGYEQYF.

The chain couples TRBV3-1 (or the pseudogene TRBV3-2) to TRBJ2-7; D possibly corresponds to TRBD2 (6 bases). Looked up from germline, CDR1 is LGHDT and CDR2 is YNNKEL (reference sequence). V gave up 3 bases and J gave up 4 bases, with 25 bases separating them. The CDR3 has 18 residues. This CDR3 reads CASSHSTGSYGGLYEQYF. The CDR3, as DNA: TGTGCCAGCAGCCACTCCACGGGGTCTTACGGGGGTTTGTACGAGCAGTACTTC.

This clone was detected only once. The chain joins TRBV6-2 or TRBV6-3 to TRBJ1-1, with 11 bases lining up with TRBD1. This CDR3 is 17 amino acids long. Germline-derived CDR1 and CDR2 are MNHEY and SVGEGT. Trimming at V came to 2 bases and at J to 1 base, leaving 6 bases not matched to a gene. The CDR3 DNA reads as TGTGCCAGCAGTTACGGGGGACAGGGGGTTTCGAACACTGAAGCTTTCTTT. Its protein is CASSYGGQGVSNTEAFF.

This chain joins TRBV27 and TRBJ2-2; the D is unclear. Germline CDR1 reads MNHEY; CDR2 reads SMNVEV (reference sequence). This CDR3 spans 14 amino acids. Trimming cost V 4 bases and J 1 base, with 7 bases left between them. The CDR3 loop is CASSWAGNTGELFF. The CDR3 DNA sequence: TGTGCCAGCAGTTGGGCAGGGAACACCGGGGAGCTGTTTTTT.

V usage is TRBV7-3 and J usage is TRBJ1-1; 9 bases fit TRBD1. V was pared by 5 bases and J by 5 bases, with 6 bases of the junction left unmatched. CDR3 length: 14 amino acids. The germline V gene has CDR1 SGHTA and CDR2 FQGTGA. The CDR3 bases are TGTGCCAGCAGCGCGACAGGGGGGAGGACTGAAGCTTTCTTT. Encoded protein: CASSATGGRTEAFF.

The chain employs TRBV2 and TRBJ2-3, with 7 bases fitting TRBD2. The CDR3 is 15 residues long. V was pared by 4 bases and J by 1 base, with 5 bases of the junction left unmatched. From germline, CDR1 is SNHLY and CDR2 FYNNEI. Here the CDR3 DNA reads TGTGCCAGCAGTGCAACTAGCGAGCGCACAGATACGCAGTATTTT. The encoded protein is CASSATSERTDTQYF. Filled out from reference TRBV2 and TRBJ2-3, the complete variable domain reads EPEVTQTPSHQVTQMGQEVILRCVPISNHLYFYWYRQILGQKVEFLVSFYNNEISEKSEIFDDQFSVERPDGSNFTLKIRSTKLEDSAMYFCASSATSERTDTQYFGPGTRLTVL.

The chain is built from TRBV7-9 and TRBJ1-2; maybe TRBD1 (6 bases). Looked up from germline, CDR1 is SEHNR and CDR2 is FQNEAQ (reference sequence). The CDR3 covers 15 residues. Trimming removed 1 base from V and 2 bases from J, with 11 bases in between. CDR3 region: CASSLGGTGNYGYTF. The CDR3 region has the DNA TGTGCCAGCAGCTTAGGAGGAACAGGGAACTATGGCTACACCTTC.

The CDR3 coding sequence is TGCGCCAGTAGGACAGGGGGCGCAGATACGCAGTATTTT. Amino acids: CASRTGGADTQYF. The V gene is TRBV10-2, the J gene TRBJ2-3, with 11 bases lining up with TRBD1. Germline lookup yields CDR1 WSHSY and CDR2 SAAADI. This CDR3 is 13 amino acids long. V was clipped by 9 bases and J by 4 bases; unmatched bases: 3.

This sequence joins TRBV10-3 and TRBJ2-1; a possible D gene is TRBD2 (6 bases). V was clipped by 6 bases and J by 5 bases, with 20 bases between them. CDR1 and CDR2 (germline): ENHRY, SYGVKD. The CDR3 consists of 16 residues. The CDR3 sequence: CAIRGVDVSGNNEQFF. As DNA, the CDR3 is TGTGCCATCAGGGGGGTAGATGTTAGCGGAAACAATGAGCAGTTCTTC.

The chain joins TRBV28 to TRBJ2-7; D is possibly TRBD1 (6 bases). Germline-derived CDR1 and CDR2 are MDHEN and SYDVKM. Trimming took off 3 bases at V and 2 bases at J, with 8 bases between the two ends. The CDR3 length is 13 residues. CDR3 sequence (DNA): TGTGCCAGCAGTTTTCGACAGGCCTACGAGCAGTACTTC. Residues: CASSFRQAYEQYF. Based on the CDR3 plus reference TRBV28 and TRBJ2-7, the full variable domain is DVKVTQSSRYLVKRTGEKVFLECVQDMDHENMFWYRQDPGLGLRLIYFSYDVKMKEKGDIPEGYSVSREKKERFSLILESASTNQTSMYLCASSFRQAYEQYFGPGTRLTVT.

The chain carries TRBV6-4 and TRBJ2-7; no clear D. In germline, CDR1 is MRHNA, CDR2 SNTAGT. The V gene lost 0 bases and the J gene lost 7 bases, with 10 bases spanning the gap. The CDR3 is made up of 13 amino acids. DNA of the CDR3: TGTGCCAGCAGTGACTCTACTACTACGGAGCAGTACTTC. Encoded protein: CASSDSTTTEQYF.

V and J are TRBV24-1 and TRBJ2-7; 8 positions agree with TRBD2. The trim removed 4 bases at V and 0 bases at J, leaving 7 bases unmatched. Germline V gives CDR1 KGHDR, CDR2 SFDVKD. The CDR3 consists of 16 residues. In DNA form, the CDR3 reads TGTGCCACCAGTGACCCCCGGGAGGGCCCCTCCTACGAGCAGTACTTC. As protein: CATSDPREGPSYEQYF.

The chain is built from TRBV2 and TRBJ2-7; D may be TRBD1 (6 bases). The CDR3 spans 15 residues. V was shortened by 6 bases and J by 4 bases, with 19 bases between the two germline ends. The germline V gene has CDR1 SNHLY and CDR2 FYNNEI. The CDR3 region is CASSTDSSRKYEQYF. The CDR3 region has the DNA TGTGCCAGCAGCACGGACAGTTCAAGGAAATACGAGCAGTACTTC.

This sequence joins TRBV6-2 or TRBV6-3 and TRBJ1-6; possible D gene TRBD1, 6 bases. The germline gives CDR1 MNHEY, CDR2 SVGEGT. V lost 6 bases and J lost 8, with 20 bases in between. The CDR3 contains 16 residues. As DNA, the CDR3 is TGTGCCAGCAGCGATTCGGGGGGCCGGAGGTATTCACCCCTCCACTTT. This gives the protein CASSDSGGRRYSPLHF.

The rearrangement joins TRBV9 to TRBJ2-5; D uncertain. Germline-derived CDR1 and CDR2 are SGDLS and YYNGEE. Trimming removed 0 bases from V and 5 bases from J, with 11 bases in between. This CDR3 contains 14 residues. The CDR3 is CASSVGSEVETQYF. The CDR3 DNA follows: TGTGCCAGCAGCGTAGGTTCCGAGGTCGAGACCCAGTACTTC.

The gene calls are TRBV10-3 and TRBJ2-1; D unclear. The CDR3 runs to 15 residues. The germline V gene encodes CDR1 ENHRY and CDR2 SYGVKD. Trimming took off 1 base at V and 3 bases at J, with 10 bases between the two ends. The CDR3 region has the DNA TGTGCCATCAGTGAGTTAAGCTTGAGCTACAATGAGCAGTTCTTC. Protein product: CAISELSLSYNEQFF.

This chain uses TRBV11-2 with TRBJ2-1; 11 nucleotides line up with TRBD2. With V trimmed by 3 bases and J by 7 bases, 5 bases remained unmatched. Germline loops: CDR1 SGHAT, CDR2 FQNNGV. CDR3 size: 15 residues. The CDR3 spells CASSFTSGSKNEQFF. The CDR3 DNA reads as TGTGCCAGCAGCTTCACTAGCGGGAGTAAGAATGAGCAGTTCTTC.

V usage is TRBV24-1 and J usage is TRBJ2-1; the match to TRBD2 covers 10 bases. The CDR3 totals 14 residues. The V gene end was trimmed by 10 bases and the J gene end by 1 base; junction bases not matched to a gene: 3. Germline V gene lookup returns CDR1 KGHDR and CDR2 SFDVKD. CDR3 region: CATSGRGSYNEQFF. The CDR3 bases are TGTGCCACGAGCGGGAGGGGATCCTACAATGAGCAGTTCTTC.

The chain has TRBV18 and TRBJ1-5; 7 nucleotides align to TRBD1. CDR3 length equals 13 residues. V shed 6 bases, J shed 5 bases, and the junction held 4 bases outside the gene matches. From germline, CDR1 is KGHSH and CDR2 LQKENI. CDR3 bases: TGTGCCAGCTCTCTTGACAGGGATCAGCCCCAGCATTTT. The encoded protein is CASSLDRDQPQHF.

The chain couples TRBV6-6 to TRBJ2-7; no firm D call. The CDR3 runs 11 residues. V lost 8 bases to trimming and J lost 3 bases, with 8 bases between them. Germline-derived CDR1 and CDR2 are MNHNY and SVGAGI (reference sequence). CDR3 sequence: CASVGLYEQYF. The DNA for the CDR3 is TGTGCCAGCGTTGGGCTCTACGAGCAGTACTTC.

The count of this clone is one. V gene TRBV2 combines with J gene TRBJ1-5; TRBD1 might be the D (5 bases). Germline-derived CDR1 and CDR2 are SNHLY and FYNNEI. This CDR3 has 16 residues. Trimming left V 3 bases short and J 1 base short, with 13 bases between. This CDR3 reads CASSDAGSRSNQPQHF. In DNA form, the CDR3 reads TGTGCCAGCAGTGACGCAGGGTCGAGAAGCAATCAGCCCCAGCATTTT.

The V and J genes are TRBV7-8 and TRBJ2-7, with TRBD2 matching over 8 bases. V trimming: 5 bases; J trimming: 5 bases; junction bases outside the gene matches: 11. The CDR3 extends over 15 amino acids. Germline V gene data show CDR1 as SGHVS and CDR2 as FQNEAQ. The CDR3 protein is CASSPTRGGRNEQYF. The CDR3 region has the DNA TGTGCCAGCAGCCCTACCCGGGGGGGTAGGAACGAGCAGTACTTC.